This passage covers 23 T cell receptor beta chains from one sample sequenced in a study of blood T cell repertoires in COVID-19 (dated by TCRdb to about 2020). Library preparation used the immunoSEQ multiplex PCR assay. In TCRdb, the immuneACCESS table is reduced to in-frame sequences with V and J assigned. These tables do not hold every clone; where another copy was compared, an unresolved V gene accounts for under half, and the others remain unexplained. Present in this sample are about 480,000 clones, nearly 90% of which were seen just once. Approximately 0.9% of the sample rests with the top ten. The sample comprised peripheral blood. The receptors stem from a man younger than 35 with COVID-19, enrolled during active disease.

The count of this clone is one. This sequence joins TRBV7-9 and TRBJ1-4, with D perhaps matching TRBD1 (5 bases). Germline CDR1 and CDR2: SEHNR and FQNEAQ (reference sequence). Trimming removed 1 base from V and 9 bases from J, with 18 bases in between. The CDR3 contains 16 residues. CDR3 amino acids: CASSLVTAGRQQKLFF. The CDR3 nucleotides are TGTGCCAGCAGCTTAGTGACAGCCGGACGTCAGCAAAAACTGTTTTTT. Full variable domain (outside the CDR3, taken from reference TRBV7-9 and TRBJ1-4): DTGVSQNPRHKITKRGQNVTFRCDPISEHNRLYWYRQTLGQGPEFLTYFQNEAQLEKSRLLSDRFSAERPKGSFSTLEIQRTEQGDSAMYLCASSLVTAGRQQKLFFGSGTQLSVL.

The chain joins TRBV7-2 to TRBJ2-2, with D possibly being TRBD2 (7 bases). The CDR3 runs to 16 residues. Trimming left V 2 bases short and J 3 bases short, with 13 bases between. The germline V gene has CDR1 SGHTA and CDR2 FQGNSA. This CDR3 reads CASSLSEGGYTGELFF. The CDR3 nucleotides read TGTGCCAGCAGCTTATCGGAGGGGGGGTACACCGGGGAGCTGTTTTTT.

The gene calls are TRBV5-4 and TRBJ2-2; D perhaps matches TRBD2 (5 bases). CDR3 size: 14 residues. Trimming stripped 7 bases from V and 0 bases from J, with 10 bases between. Germline CDR1 reads SGHNT; CDR2 reads YYREEE (reference sequence). The CDR3 reads CASSLDPNTGELFF. The CDR3, as DNA: TGTGCCAGCTCACTAGATCCGAACACCGGGGAGCTGTTTTTT.

V usage is TRBV5-1 and J usage is TRBJ2-1, with TRBD2 identical over 13 bases. Germline CDR1 and CDR2: SGHRS and YFSETQ. The CDR3 has 21 residues. V shed 4 bases and J 9 bases; nucleotides not matched to a gene: 25. The CDR3 coding sequence is TGCGCCAGCAGCCCTAGCGGGACAACAGGACTAGCGGGAGTCGGAGGGGGTGAGCAGTTCTTC. Protein: CASSPSGTTGLAGVGGGEQFF.

As for this clone: This same CDR3 is encoded by further DNA sequences in the sample. The genes are TRBV19 and TRBJ1-5; possible D gene TRBD1, 5 bases. V was clipped by 1 base and J by 1 base, with 8 bases between them. Germline CDR1 reads LNHDA; CDR2 reads SQIVND (reference sequence). The length of the CDR3 is 15 residues. CDR3 in amino acids: CASSIVRGSNQPQHF. The CDR3 coding sequence is TGTGCCAGTAGTATAGTTAGGGGAAGCAATCAGCCCCAGCATTTT. The entire variable domain, with the rest obtained from reference TRBV19 and TRBJ1-5, is as follows: DGGITQSPKYLFRKEGQNVTLSCEQNLNHDAMYWYRQDPGQGLRLIYYSQIVNDFQKGDIAEGYSVSREKKESFPLTVTSAQKNPTAFYLCASSIVRGSNQPQHFGDGTRLSIL.

The rearrangement uses TRBV6-4 and TRBJ1-1; 9 bases align to TRBD1. The CDR3 is made up of 17 amino acids. Trimming took 4 bases from V and 3 from J; bases not matched to a gene: 12. CDR1 is MRHNA and CDR2 is SNTAGT in the germline V gene. DNA of the CDR3: TGTGCCAGCAGTGGTACCGGGACAGGGTTGTGGTACACTGAAGCTTTCTTT. This sequence encodes CASSGTGTGLWYTEAFF.

The chain recombines TRBV5-6 with TRBJ1-2; no clear D gene. V was shortened by 5 bases and J by 7 bases, with 12 bases between the two germline ends. Germline V gene sequence: CDR1 SGHDT, CDR2 YYEEEE. The length of the CDR3 is 12 residues. The CDR3: CASSQSYRGYTF. For the CDR3, the DNA is TGTGCCAGCAGTCAGTCGTATCGTGGCTACACCTTC. The variable domain in full, completed from reference TRBV5-6 and TRBJ1-2, reads DAGVTQSPTHLIKTRGQQVTLRCSPKSGHDTVSWYQQALGQGPQFIFQYYEEEERQRGNFPDRFSGHQFPNYSSELNVNALLLGDSALYLCASSQSYRGYTFGSGTRLTVV.

The V call is TRBV19, the J call TRBJ2-1; weak D call: TRBD1 (6 bases). The CDR3 covers 11 residues. Germline CDR1 and CDR2: LNHDA and SQIVND (reference sequence). V was trimmed by 5 bases and J by 12 bases, leaving 11 bases between them. DNA of the CDR3: TGTGCCAGTAGTTACGGGACACTGCAGTTCTTC. Translation gives CASSYGTLQFF.

The chain employs TRBV28 and TRBJ1-2; TRBD1 matches 8 bases. Unmatched junction bases numbered 8, after V lost 7 bases and J lost 7 bases. Germline lookup yields CDR1 MDHEN and CDR2 SYDVKM. The CDR3 is 13 amino acids. For the CDR3, the DNA is TGTGCCAGCAACATACAGGGGGTGCCTGGCTACACCTTC. Translated: CASNIQGVPGYTF.

V usage is TRBV4-1 and J usage is TRBJ1-6; TRBD1 matches at 9 bases. V lost 3 bases and J lost 8; bases outside the gene matches: 2. Germline-derived CDR1 and CDR2 are MGHRA and YSYEKL. The CDR3 runs 14 residues. DNA for the CDR3: TGCGCCAGCAGCCAGCGGACAGGGGATTCACCCCTCCACTTT. Its protein is CASSQRTGDSPLHF.

The J gene is TRBJ2-5, the V gene TRBV6-5, with a weak D call TRBD1 (5 bases). This CDR3 has 15 amino acids. V shed 1 base and J shed 3 bases, with 12 bases lying between them. Germline loops: CDR1 MNHEY, CDR2 SVGAGI. CDR3 protein: CASSYFQGSEETQYF. In nucleotides, the CDR3 is TGTGCCAGCAGTTACTTTCAGGGATCTGAAGAGACCCAGTACTTC.

This chain joins TRBV5-8 and TRBJ1-2; D perhaps matches TRBD1 (5 bases). In germline, CDR1 is SGHTS, CDR2 YDEGEE. The V end was cut by 2 bases, the J end by 2 bases, with 10 bases between. The CDR3 sequence is 14 residues long. The CDR3 nucleotides read TGTGCCAGCAGCTTTGGGACTAACAACTATGGCTACACCTTC. Protein product: CASSFGTNNYGYTF. Complete variable domain (other parts from reference TRBV5-8 and TRBJ1-2): EAGVTQSPTHLIKTRGQQATLRCSPISGHTSVYWYQQALGLGLQFLLWYDEGEERNRGNFPPRFSGRQFPNYSSELNVNALELEDSALYLCASSFGTNNYGYTFGSGTRLTVV.

This chain joins TRBV18 and TRBJ2-1; 9 nucleotides agree with TRBD2. Germline assignment: CDR1 KGHSH and CDR2 LQKENI. Trimming at V came to 3 bases and at J to 6 bases, leaving 6 bases not matched to a gene. CDR3 length equals 15 residues. CDR3 coding DNA: TGTGCCAGCTCACCTATAGGCGGGGGGGCCAATGAGCAGTTCTTC. It translates to CASSPIGGGANEQFF.

This clone was detected only once. V gene TRBV27 combines with J gene TRBJ1-3; possibly TRBD1 for D (6 bases). Between the trimmed V and J ends, which lost 0 bases and 0 bases, there was a span of 27 bases. Looked up from germline, CDR1 is MNHEY and CDR2 is SMNVEV (reference sequence). CDR3 length equals 22 residues. DNA of the CDR3: TGTGCCAGCAGTTTATCGGGGCAGGGGTCTTCTTACTCATTCAACTCTGGAAACACCATATATTTT. Protein: CASSLSGQGSSYSFNSGNTIYF.

The rearrangement links TRBV27 to TRBJ1-6; D is perhaps TRBD1 (5 bases). This CDR3 comprises 14 residues. Germline CDR1 reads MNHEY; CDR2 reads SMNVEV (reference sequence). The V end lost 6 bases, the J end lost 9 bases, and 15 bases lay between the germline ends. Written as DNA, the CDR3 is TGTGCCAGCAGGACGGACATTTTTGTTTCACCCCTCCACTTT. Protein product: CASRTDIFVSPLHF.

Regarding this clone: This sample includes further DNA sequences coding for the same CDR3. The chain uses TRBV9 and TRBJ1-2; 7 bases agree with TRBD1. Trimming took 0 bases from V and 8 from J; bases not matched to a gene: 1. Germline-derived CDR1 and CDR2 are SGDLS and YYNGEE. CDR3 length: 12 amino acids. CDR3 protein: CASSVGGGGYTF. Written as DNA, the CDR3 is TGTGCCAGCAGCGTAGGAGGGGGCGGCTACACCTTC.

Only one count was recorded for this clone. The chain employs TRBV24-1 and TRBJ2-3; D may be TRBD1 (5 bases). CDR3 length: 14 residues. Trimming removed 0 bases at V and 10 bases at J, with 13 bases between. CDR1 and CDR2 from the germline V gene are KGHDR and SFDVKD. The CDR3 DNA reads as TGTGCCACCAGTGATTTGGGGGCAGGCGGCGCGCAGTATTTT. Its translation: CATSDLGAGGAQYF.

CDR3 coding DNA: TGTGCCAGCTCTCACGGAGATAGCACAGATACGCAGTATTTT. Residues: CASSHGDSTDTQYF. The chain carries TRBV18 and TRBJ2-3; no clear D. In germline, CDR1 is KGHSH, CDR2 LQKENI. The V end lost 6 bases, the J end lost 0 bases, and 10 bases lay between the germline ends. The CDR3 contains 14 residues.

The chain links TRBV5-1 to TRBJ1-1; D call uncertain. The CDR3 has 14 amino acids. The V and J ends lost 0 bases and 5 bases respectively, with 11 bases between them. Per the germline V gene, CDR1 is SGHRS and CDR2 is YFSETQ. The CDR3 is CASSLEARQTEAFF. DNA of the CDR3: TGCGCCAGCAGCTTGGAAGCCAGGCAGACTGAAGCTTTCTTT.

The chain has TRBV14 and TRBJ1-1; the D is unclear. The CDR3 has 14 residues. Germline V gives CDR1 SGHDN, CDR2 FVKESK. V was pared by 4 bases and J by 0 bases, with 9 bases between. DNA of the CDR3: TGTGCCAGCAGCCCACAGAGAATGAACACTGAAGCTTTCTTT. This encodes CASSPQRMNTEAFF.

The chain is built from TRBV11-1 and TRBJ2-7; D unresolved. The length of the CDR3 is 12 residues. Germline-derived CDR1 and CDR2 are SGHAT and FQDESV (reference sequence). Trimming left V 3 bases short and J 5 bases short, with 8 bases between. Here the CDR3 DNA reads TGTGCCAGCAGCTTGATGGAGAACGAGCAGTACTTC. This encodes CASSLMENEQYF.

In DNA form, the CDR3 reads TGTGCCAGCAGTCACCGGGACTTAATGAACATTCAGTACTTC. Protein: CASSHRDLMNIQYF. The chain is built from TRBV6-5 and TRBJ2-4; perhaps TRBD2 as D (6 bases). CDR3 length equals 14 residues. In germline, CDR1 is MNHEY, CDR2 SVGAGI. Trimming cost V 5 bases and J 7 bases, with 15 bases left between them.

The chain recombines TRBV2 with TRBJ2-7, with TRBD1 matching 8 bases. The V gene's germline CDR1 is SNHLY and CDR2 FYNNEI. The junction had 2 bases not matched to a gene; V was cut back by 1 base and J by 3 bases. There are 14 residues in the CDR3. The CDR3, as DNA: TGTGCCAGCAGTGAAGGGACAGGGTACTACGAGCAGTACTTC. It yields the protein CASSEGTGYYEQYF.